This TCR beta chain was sequenced during a study of T-cell memory formation after mild COVID-19. The CDR3 loop spans 14 amino acids. Trimming stripped 1 base from V and 1 base from J, with 8 bases between. Germline loops: CDR1 MGHRA, CDR2 YSYEKL. From the 5' RACE reads, TCRdb called clonotypes with MiXCR, one entry per CDR3 protein. The sample shows about 100,000 distinct CDR3 sequences, 8.5% to 14% of them seen only once. The sequencing input was PBMCs or a T cell subset sorted from them (not recorded which). The rearrangement uses TRBV4-1 and TRBJ2-7; D gene unclear. This TCR came from a man younger than 35 who had mild COVID-19 (a few samples of this study predate the infection). Cell type and time point are not known. CDR3 loop: CASSQVTLSYEQYF. The DNA of the CDR3 is TGCGCCAGCAGCCAAGTAACCCTATCCTACGAGCAGTACTTC.